These 22 T cell receptor beta chains were all obtained from the same sample, sequenced in a study of early T cells in non-severe SARS-CoV-2 infection. TCRdb reprocessed the 5' RACE reads with MiXCR, giving one entry per CDR3 protein. This table holds roughly 53,000 distinct CDR3 sequences, around 9.7% found once. Material for sequencing was whole blood. All receptors come from an adult who was a healthcare worker with PCR-confirmed SARS-CoV-2 infection or an uninfected control (not recorded which).

There are many counts of this clonotype. The rearrangement uses TRBV6-1 and TRBJ2-3; D is perhaps TRBD1 (6 bases). CDR1 and CDR2 (germline): MNHNS, SASEGT. V shed 7 bases and J shed 3 bases, with 14 bases lying between them. The CDR3 totals 14 residues. CDR3 DNA: TGTGCCAGCACCGAGGACAGATTAACAGATACGCAGTATTTT. This encodes CASTEDRLTDTQYF.

The gene calls are TRBV5-4 and TRBJ1-1, with TRBD1 matching over 7 bases. Trimming cost V 3 bases and J 7 bases; bases outside gene matches: 6. CDR3 size: 13 residues. The germline V gene has CDR1 SGHNT and CDR2 YYREEE (reference sequence). CDR3 DNA: TGTGCCAGCAGCTCGGGGACAGAGCTTGAAGCTTTCTTT. Its protein product is CASSSGTELEAFF.

The table lists this clonotype with a few counts. The J gene is TRBJ1-3, the V gene TRBV12-3 or TRBV12-4; no clear D gene. V was clipped by 6 bases and J by 0 bases, with 15 bases between them. The CDR3 is made up of 16 amino acids. The DNA of the CDR3 is TGTGCCAGCAGCGTCTTCCCTGAGTTCTCTGGAAACACCATATATTTT. The encoded protein is CASSVFPEFSGNTIYF.

The chain uses TRBV7-8 and TRBJ1-5, with D maybe TRBD1 (5 bases). Germline CDR1 and CDR2: SGHVS and FQNEAQ. Deletions cut 4 bases from V and 6 bases from J, with 16 bases between. CDR3 length equals 15 residues. This CDR3 reads CASSYGQKGSQPQHF. The DNA for the CDR3 is TGTGCCAGCAGCTACGGACAAAAGGGGTCTCAGCCCCAGCATTTT.

In its sample, this clonotype was seen many times. The chain combines TRBV6-6 with TRBJ2-2; tentative D call: TRBD2 (6 bases). This CDR3 contains 17 residues. In germline, CDR1 is MNHNY, CDR2 SVGAGI (reference sequence). The V and J ends lost 7 bases and 4 bases respectively, with 22 bases between them. Written as DNA, the CDR3 is TGTGCCAGCAATAATGGACTAACTACTAGGTCCACCGGGGAGCTGTTTTTT. Translated: CASNNGLTTRSTGELFF.

This clonotype showed up many times. The V gene is TRBV29-1, the J gene TRBJ2-5; TRBD2 agrees at 7 bases. V trimming: 4 bases; J trimming: 5 bases; junction bases outside the gene matches: 7. The CDR3 has 13 amino acids. Germline-derived CDR1 and CDR2 are SQVTM and ANQGSEA. The CDR3 sequence: CSVVGGGGETQYF. DNA of the CDR3: TGCAGCGTTGTAGGCGGGGGAGGCGAGACCCAGTACTTC.

This clonotype was counted ten times or more. This sequence joins TRBV9 and TRBJ2-1; no reliable D call. V was cut by 0 bases and J by 8 bases, with 9 bases left in between. This CDR3 has 13 amino acids. CDR1 and CDR2 (germline): SGDLS, YYNGEE. CDR3 protein: CASSVGLVDEQFF. CDR3 bases: TGTGCCAGCAGCGTAGGGCTGGTGGATGAGCAGTTCTTC. Variable domain in full (rest from reference TRBV9 and TRBJ2-1): DSGVTQTPKHLITATGQRVTLRCSPRSGDLSVYWYQQSLDQGLQFLIQYYNGEERAKGNILERFSAQQFPDLHSELNLSSLELGDSALYFCASSVGLVDEQFFGPGTRLTVL.

This clonotype occurred many times. This chain joins TRBV4-1 and TRBJ1-1; D gene unclear. Germline V CDR1 and CDR2: MGHRA, YSYEKL. The CDR3 loop spans 15 amino acids. V was cut by 0 bases and J by 0 bases, with 8 bases left in between. In nucleotides, the CDR3 is TGCGCCAGCAGCCAAGAATCGGCTATGAACACTGAAGCTTTCTTT. The encoded protein is CASSQESAMNTEAFF.

V is TRBV30 and J is TRBJ1-2, with D possibly matching TRBD1 (5 bases). The ends were cut back, 7 bases at V and 3 bases at J, with 18 bases in the middle. Per the germline V gene, CDR1 is GTSNPN and CDR2 is SVGIG (reference sequence). The CDR3 covers 14 residues. Here the CDR3 reads CASPGSPGYYGYTF. Written as DNA, the CDR3 is TGTGCCTCCCCCGGGAGTCCAGGGTACTATGGCTACACCTTC. Full variable domain (remainder filled in from reference TRBV30 and TRBJ1-2): SQTIHQWPATLVQPVGSPLSLECTVEGTSNPNLYWYRQAAGRGLQLLFYSVGIGQISSEVPQNLSASRPQDRQFILSSKKLLLSDSGFYLCASPGSPGYYGYTFGSGTRLTVV.

A few counts support this clonotype. V gene TRBV11-2 combines with J gene TRBJ2-5; no definite D call. With 1 base removed from V and 5 bases from J, the gap between germline ends came to 11 bases. Germline V gives CDR1 SGHAT, CDR2 FQNNGV. The CDR3 loop spans 14 amino acids. The CDR3 DNA is TGTGCCAGCAGCTTAGGAAGTCGCTCGGAGACCCAGTACTTC. This encodes CASSLGSRSETQYF. Together with reference TRBV11-2 and TRBJ2-5, the CDR3 gives the full variable domain: EAGVAQSPRYKIIEKRQSVAFWCNPISGHATLYWYQQILGQGPKLLIQFQNNGVVDDSQLPKDRFSAERLKGVDSTLKIQPAKLEDSAVYLCASSLGSRSETQYFGPGTRLLVL.

Only a few counts were recorded for this clonotype. The chain couples TRBV9 to TRBJ1-3; 9 bases align to TRBD1. This CDR3 is 14 amino acids long. Germline CDR1 SGDLS, CDR2 YYNGEE. Trimming removed 7 bases from V and 0 bases from J; junction bases left unmatched: 2. The CDR3 protein is CASEQGASGNTIYF. As DNA, the CDR3 is TGTGCCAGCGAACAGGGGGCCTCTGGAAACACCATATATTTT.

This clonotype was seen at least ten times. The chain uses TRBV7-3 and TRBJ2-2; TRBD2 agrees at 13 bases. V trimming: 4 bases; J trimming: 6 bases; junction bases outside the gene matches: 2. The CDR3 runs to 15 residues. Germline V gives CDR1 SGHTA, CDR2 FQGTGA. The CDR3 reads CASSSGTSGAGELFF. CDR3 sequence (DNA): TGTGCCAGCAGCTCCGGGACTAGCGGGGCCGGGGAGCTGTTTTTT. Based on the CDR3 plus reference TRBV7-3 and TRBJ2-2, the full variable domain is GAGVSQTPSNKVTEKGKYVELRCDPISGHTALYWYRQSLGQGPEFLIYFQGTGAADDSGLPNDRFFAVRPEGSVSTLKIQRTERGDSAVYLCASSSGTSGAGELFFGEGSRLTVL.

The chain carries TRBV25-1 and TRBJ2-5, with D hard to call. V lost 4 bases, J lost 4 bases, and 10 bases lay in between. The CDR3 is 13 residues long. The germline V gene has CDR1 MGHDK and CDR2 SYGVNS. The DNA of the CDR3 is TGTGCCAGCAGTGGATTCACGGGAGAGACCCAGTACTTC. Translated, it gives CASSGFTGETQYF.

This clonotype was recorded at least ten times. This sequence joins TRBV20-1 and TRBJ2-6, with 11 bases fitting TRBD1. The V segment lost 4 bases and the J segment 2 bases; nucleotides outside the gene matches: 4. Germline-derived CDR1 and CDR2 are DFQATT and SNEGSKA (reference sequence). This CDR3 has 16 residues. For the CDR3, the DNA is TGCAGTGCTACTCCGGGACAGGGGGCTGGGGCCAACGTCCTGACTTTC. Its translation: CSATPGQGAGANVLTF.

This clonotype was observed once. V gene TRBV7-2 combines with J gene TRBJ2-7, with D tentatively TRBD1 or TRBD2 (5 bases each). This CDR3 spans 16 amino acids. V lost 5 bases, J lost 0 bases, and 17 bases lay in between. Germline lookup yields CDR1 SGHTA and CDR2 FQGNSA. The CDR3 sequence: CASSARGRSSSYEQYF. Here the CDR3 DNA reads TGTGCCAGCAGCGCGAGGGGACGTTCGAGCTCCTACGAGCAGTACTTC.

The rearrangement uses TRBV29-1 and TRBJ2-1, with 10 bases aligning to TRBD1. The V gene's germline CDR1 is SQVTM and CDR2 ANQGSEA. The CDR3 totals 14 residues. After removal of 6 bases from V and 3 bases from J, the junction contained 5 bases not matched to a gene. CDR3: CSVGRTGGYNEQFF. Written as DNA, the CDR3 is TGCAGCGTGGGGCGGACAGGGGGCTACAATGAGCAGTTCTTC.

This clonotype was picked up a small number of times. A much larger clone lies one base from this, so it may be a read error. This sequence joins TRBV15 and TRBJ2-2; 7 nucleotides line up with TRBD1. The CDR3 contains 14 residues. Germline V gene data show CDR1 as LNHNV and CDR2 as YYDKDF (reference sequence). CDR3 sequence: CATRGTANTGEPFF. The CDR3 DNA reads TGTGCCACGCGAGGGACAGCAAACACCGGGGAGCCGTTTTTT.

This clonotype was found many times. The V gene is TRBV12-3 or TRBV12-4, the J gene TRBJ2-7; no clear D. This CDR3 is built from 13 residues. The germline V and J ends were trimmed by 6 bases and 0 bases, with 9 bases remaining between them. CDR3 sequence: CASSQDHSYEQYF. CDR3 sequence (DNA): TGTGCCAGCAGCCAGGACCACTCCTACGAGCAGTACTTC.

Ten or more counts support this clonotype. The chain employs TRBV7-9 and TRBJ1-4, with no clear D. The CDR3 has 14 residues. Germline loops: CDR1 SEHNR, CDR2 FQNEAQ (reference sequence). V was trimmed by 5 bases and J by 0 bases, leaving 7 bases between them. CDR3 sequence reads: CASSPDATNEKLFF. CDR3 bases: TGTGCCAGCAGCCCGGATGCAACTAATGAAAAACTGTTTTTT.

This clonotype appeared a few times. The J gene is TRBJ2-3, the V gene TRBV20-1; D is uncertain. V lost 6 bases, J lost 6 bases, and 19 bases lay in between. Germline V gives CDR1 DFQATT, CDR2 SNEGSKA (reference sequence). The CDR3 has 14 residues. The CDR3 nucleotides are TGCAGTGCCACCCCCTCCCTCTACGGGGATACGCAGTATTTT. Protein: CSATPSLYGDTQYF.

The genes are TRBV5-1 and TRBJ2-5; 9 positions match TRBD2. V lost 4 bases, J lost 4 bases, and 8 bases stayed unmatched. This CDR3 contains 15 residues. Germline V CDR1 and CDR2: SGHRS, YFSETQ. The CDR3: CASSPGGSGGETQYF. CDR3 coding DNA: TGCGCCAGCAGCCCCGGAGGTAGCGGGGGAGAGACCCAGTACTTC.

By share, this clonotype ranks as medium-sized (0.01 to 0.1%). The chain joins TRBV19 to TRBJ2-1; tentatively, D is TRBD2 (5 bases). V shed 2 bases and J shed 1 base, with 6 bases lying between them. From germline, CDR1 is LNHDA and CDR2 SQIVND (reference sequence). The CDR3 length is 14 residues. The CDR3 sequence: CASSISGSYNEQFF. CDR3 DNA: TGTGCCAGTAGTATATCGGGGTCCTACAATGAGCAGTTCTTC.